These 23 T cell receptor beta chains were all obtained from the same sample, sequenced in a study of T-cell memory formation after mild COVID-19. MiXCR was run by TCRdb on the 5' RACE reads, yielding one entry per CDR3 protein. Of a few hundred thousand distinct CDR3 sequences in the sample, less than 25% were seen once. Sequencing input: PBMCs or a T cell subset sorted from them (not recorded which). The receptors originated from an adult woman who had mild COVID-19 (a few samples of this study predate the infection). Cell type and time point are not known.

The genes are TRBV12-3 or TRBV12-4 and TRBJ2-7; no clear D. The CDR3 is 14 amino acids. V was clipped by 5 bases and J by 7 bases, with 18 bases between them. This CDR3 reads CASSPDTQMGEQYF. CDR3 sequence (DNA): TGTGCCAGCAGTCCTGATACCCAAATGGGGGAGCAGTACTTC.

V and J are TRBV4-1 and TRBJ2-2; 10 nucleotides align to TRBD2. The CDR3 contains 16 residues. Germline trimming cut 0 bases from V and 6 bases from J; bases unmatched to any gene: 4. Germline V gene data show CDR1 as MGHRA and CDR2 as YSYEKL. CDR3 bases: TGCGCCAGCAGCCAAGATCGAAGCGGGGGGGCCGGGGAGCTGTTTTTT. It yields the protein CASSQDRSGGAGELFF.

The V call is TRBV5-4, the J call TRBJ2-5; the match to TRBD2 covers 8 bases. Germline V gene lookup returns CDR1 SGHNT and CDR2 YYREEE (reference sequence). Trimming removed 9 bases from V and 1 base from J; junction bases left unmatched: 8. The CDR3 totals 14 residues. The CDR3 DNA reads TGTGCCACCCGAGCAGCGGGGGCCCAAGAGACCCAGTACTTC. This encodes CATRAAGAQETQYF.

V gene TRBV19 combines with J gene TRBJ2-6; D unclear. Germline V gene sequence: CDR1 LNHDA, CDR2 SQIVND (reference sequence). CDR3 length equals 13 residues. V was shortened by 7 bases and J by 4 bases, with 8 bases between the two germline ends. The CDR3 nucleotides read TGTGCCAGTACCGCTCCCGGGGCCAACGTCCTGACTTTC. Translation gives CASTAPGANVLTF.

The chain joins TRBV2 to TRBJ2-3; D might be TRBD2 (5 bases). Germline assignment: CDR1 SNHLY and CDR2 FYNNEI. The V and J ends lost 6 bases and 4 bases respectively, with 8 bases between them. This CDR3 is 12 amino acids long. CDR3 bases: TGTGCCAGCAGAAGGGAGTCAGATACGCAGTATTTT. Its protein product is CASRRESDTQYF.

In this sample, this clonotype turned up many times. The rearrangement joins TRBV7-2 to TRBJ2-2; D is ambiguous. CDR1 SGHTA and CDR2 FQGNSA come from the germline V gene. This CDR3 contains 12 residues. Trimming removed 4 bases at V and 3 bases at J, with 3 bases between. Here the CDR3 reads CASSSYTGELFF. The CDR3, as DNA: TGTGCCAGCAGCTCATACACCGGGGAGCTGTTTTTT.

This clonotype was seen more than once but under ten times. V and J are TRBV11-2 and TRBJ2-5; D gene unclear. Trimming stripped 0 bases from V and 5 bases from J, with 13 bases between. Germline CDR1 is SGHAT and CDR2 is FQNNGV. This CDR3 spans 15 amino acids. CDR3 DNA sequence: TGTGCCAGCAGCTTAGAGTCCGGTCCCCGGGAGACCCAGTACTTC. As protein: CASSLESGPRETQYF. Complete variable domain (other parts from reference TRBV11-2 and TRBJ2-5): EAGVAQSPRYKIIEKRQSVAFWCNPISGHATLYWYQQILGQGPKLLIQFQNNGVVDDSQLPKDRFSAERLKGVDSTLKIQPAKLEDSAVYLCASSLESGPRETQYFGPGTRLLVL.

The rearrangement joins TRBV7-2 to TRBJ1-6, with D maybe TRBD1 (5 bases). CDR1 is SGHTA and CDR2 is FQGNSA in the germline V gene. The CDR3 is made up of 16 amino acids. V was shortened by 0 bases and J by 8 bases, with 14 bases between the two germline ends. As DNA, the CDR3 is TGTGCCAGCAGCTTAGCATTACAGGTCGAAGATTCACCCCTCCACTTT. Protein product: CASSLALQVEDSPLHF.

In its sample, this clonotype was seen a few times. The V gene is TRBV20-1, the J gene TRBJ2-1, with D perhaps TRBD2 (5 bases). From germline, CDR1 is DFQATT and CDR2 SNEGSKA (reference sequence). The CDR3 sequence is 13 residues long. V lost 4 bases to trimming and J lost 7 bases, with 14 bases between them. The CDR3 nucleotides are TGCAGTGCTATCGGGGTCTATAGGAATGAGCAGTTCTTC. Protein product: CSAIGVYRNEQFF.

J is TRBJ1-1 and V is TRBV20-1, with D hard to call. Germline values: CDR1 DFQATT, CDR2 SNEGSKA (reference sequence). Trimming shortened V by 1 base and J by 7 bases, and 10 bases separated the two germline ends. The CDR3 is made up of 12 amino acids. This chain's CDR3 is CSARGIGVEAFF. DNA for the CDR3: TGCAGTGCTAGAGGTATTGGAGTTGAAGCTTTCTTT.

In DNA form, the CDR3 reads TGTGCCAGCAGTGACGGTCCTCAAGGTGAGCAGTACTTC. This codes for CASSDGPQGEQYF. This rearrangement joins TRBV2 to TRBJ2-7; D gene unclear. The V end lost 3 bases, the J end lost 7 bases, and 13 bases lay between the germline ends. Germline V gene sequence: CDR1 SNHLY, CDR2 FYNNEI. The CDR3 extends over 13 amino acids. Variable domain in full (rest from reference TRBV2 and TRBJ2-7): EPEVTQTPSHQVTQMGQEVILRCVPISNHLYFYWYRQILGQKVEFLVSFYNNEISEKSEIFDDQFSVERPDGSNFTLKIRSTKLEDSAMYFCASSDGPQGEQYFGPGTRLTVT.

The CDR3 DNA reads TGCAGCGTCTTCGACAGGGGGCTAAGAAACACCATATATTTT. Residues: CSVFDRGLRNTIYF. The chain carries TRBV29-1 and TRBJ1-3, with 10 bases fitting TRBD1. The CDR3 sequence is 14 residues long. V gave up 6 bases and J gave up 5 bases; unmatched junction bases: 7. Looked up from germline, CDR1 is SQVTM and CDR2 is ANQGSEA.

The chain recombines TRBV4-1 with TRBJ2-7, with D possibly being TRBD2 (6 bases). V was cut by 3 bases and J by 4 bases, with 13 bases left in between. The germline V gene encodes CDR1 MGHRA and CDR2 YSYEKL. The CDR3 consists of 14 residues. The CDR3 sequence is CASSHGAEGYEQYF. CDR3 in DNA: TGCGCCAGCAGCCACGGCGCGGAGGGGTACGAGCAGTACTTC.

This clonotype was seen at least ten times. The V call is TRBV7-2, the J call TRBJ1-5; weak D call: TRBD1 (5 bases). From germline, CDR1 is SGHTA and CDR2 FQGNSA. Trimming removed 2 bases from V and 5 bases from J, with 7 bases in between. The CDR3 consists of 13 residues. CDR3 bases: TGTGCCAGCAGCTTACTCAGGGATCAGCCCCAGCATTTT. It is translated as CASSLLRDQPQHF. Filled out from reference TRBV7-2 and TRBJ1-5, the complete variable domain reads GAGVSQSPSNKVTEKGKDVELRCDPISGHTALYWYRQSLGQGLEFLIYFQGNSAPDKSGLPSDRFSAERTGGSVSTLTIQRTQQEDSAVYLCASSLLRDQPQHFGDGTRLSIL.

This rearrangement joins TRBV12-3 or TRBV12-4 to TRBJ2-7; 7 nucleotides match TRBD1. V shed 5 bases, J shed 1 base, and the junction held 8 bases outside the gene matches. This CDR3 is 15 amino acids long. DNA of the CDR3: TGTGCCAGCAGTGTACTTAGGGGGCTGTCCTACGAGCAGTACTTC. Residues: CASSVLRGLSYEQYF.

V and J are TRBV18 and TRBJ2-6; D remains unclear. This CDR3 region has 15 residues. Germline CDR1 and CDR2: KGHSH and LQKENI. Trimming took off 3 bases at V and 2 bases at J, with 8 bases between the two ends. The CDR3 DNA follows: TGTGCCAGCTCACCGCCACGAACTGGGGCCAACGTCCTGACTTTC. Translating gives CASSPPRTGANVLTF.

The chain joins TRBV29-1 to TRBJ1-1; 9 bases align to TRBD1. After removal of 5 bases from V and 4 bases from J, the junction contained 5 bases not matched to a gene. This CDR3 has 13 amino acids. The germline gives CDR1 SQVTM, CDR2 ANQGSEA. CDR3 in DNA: TGCAGCGTTCTAAACAGGGGGCTCACTGAAGCTTTCTTT. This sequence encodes CSVLNRGLTEAFF.

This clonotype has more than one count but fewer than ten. CDR3 region: CASSFDRASGDNEQFF. CDR3 coding DNA: TGTGCCAGCAGTTTCGATCGGGCTAGCGGGGACAATGAGCAGTTCTTC. This sequence joins TRBV12-3 or TRBV12-4 and TRBJ2-1; 9 bases agree with TRBD2. The CDR3 covers 16 residues. V dropped 3 bases and J dropped 5; count of bases not matched to a gene: 8.

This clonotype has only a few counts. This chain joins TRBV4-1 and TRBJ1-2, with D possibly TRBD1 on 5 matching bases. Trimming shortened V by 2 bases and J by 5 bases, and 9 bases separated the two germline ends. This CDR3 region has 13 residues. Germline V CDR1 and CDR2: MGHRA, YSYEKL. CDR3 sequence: CASSQQGEYGYTF. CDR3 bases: TGCGCCAGCAGCCAACAGGGCGAATATGGCTACACCTTC.

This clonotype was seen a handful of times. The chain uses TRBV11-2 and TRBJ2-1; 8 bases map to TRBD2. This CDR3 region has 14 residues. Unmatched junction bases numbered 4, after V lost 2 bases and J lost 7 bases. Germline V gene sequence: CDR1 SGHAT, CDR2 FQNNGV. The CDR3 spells CASSLQSGGNEQFF. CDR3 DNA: TGTGCCAGCAGCTTACAGAGCGGGGGAAATGAGCAGTTCTTC.

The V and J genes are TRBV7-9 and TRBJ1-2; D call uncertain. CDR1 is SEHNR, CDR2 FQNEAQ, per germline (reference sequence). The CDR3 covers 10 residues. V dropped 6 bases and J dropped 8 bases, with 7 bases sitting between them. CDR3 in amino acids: CASSAFGYTF. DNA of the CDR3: TGTGCCAGCAGTGCGTTCGGCTACACCTTC.

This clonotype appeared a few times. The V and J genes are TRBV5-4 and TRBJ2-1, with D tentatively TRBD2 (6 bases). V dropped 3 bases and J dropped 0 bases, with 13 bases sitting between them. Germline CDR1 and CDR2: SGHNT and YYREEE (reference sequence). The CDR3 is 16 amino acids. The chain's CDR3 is CASSSDLALSYNEQFF. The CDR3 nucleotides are TGTGCCAGCAGCTCAGATCTAGCGCTCTCCTACAATGAGCAGTTCTTC.

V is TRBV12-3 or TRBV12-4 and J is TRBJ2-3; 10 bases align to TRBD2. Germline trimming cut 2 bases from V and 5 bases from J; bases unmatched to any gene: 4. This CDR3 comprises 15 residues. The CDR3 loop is CASSLSLAGVDTQYF. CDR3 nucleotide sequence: TGTGCCAGCAGTTTATCGCTAGCGGGAGTAGATACGCAGTATTTT.